This T cell receptor (beta chain) appears in the sequencing data of a study of T-cell memory formation after mild COVID-19 (dated by TCRdb to the early 2020s). For context, the study as a whole: TCR sequence clusters from the two donors were largely donor specific. Longitudinal TCRalpha and TCRbeta repertoire sequencing tracked T-cell clones expanding and contracting after mild COVID-19 in two donors. Two young, previously healthy adult volunteers, one female and one male, were included in the cohort.

Beyond this particular receptor, the publication reports: Balanced CD4/CD8 phenotypes were observed for clones contracting from day 15 to 85, whereas a bias towards CD4+ was observed for a second wave of clones expanding from day 15 to 37. The study covered only two mild cases, and larger cohorts including severe cases with pre-infection samples were considered necessary. The second-wave clones that peaked on day 37 were not confirmed to be SARS-CoV-2 specific. Some responding clones were found in pre-infection memory, which suggests that pre-existing cross-reactive memory T cells took part in the SARS-CoV-2 response. Contracting CD4+ clones were located mainly in the CM and EM memory subsets, whereas CD8+ clones were found to be enriched in EMRA.

PBMCs were isolated by Ficoll-Paque density gradient centrifugation. At the junction V is shortened by 3 bases and J by 0 bases, with 13 bases in between. The CDR1 and CDR2 encoded by the germline V gene (reference sequence) are LGHDT and YNNKEL. The CDR3 runs 16 residues from the cysteine to the phenylalanine. Only the CDR3 region is kept as DNA, spanning 48 bases read in frame from base 1. The sequencer listed for this sample is Illumina NovaSeq 6000. cDNA libraries for TCRalpha and TCRbeta were prepared by 5'RACE using constant-segment primers, with sample barcodes and unique molecular identifiers added. RNA was extracted from every sample with Trizol reagent. Amplification of the libraries took two PCR steps, and the second step added a second sample barcode plus Illumina TruSeq adapters. The libraries were sequenced on an Illumina NovaSeq using 2 x 150 bp paired-end reads. As for the authors' bioinformatics: Reads were demultiplexed and collapsed into UMI-guided consensus sequences with migec v1.2.7. Using mixcr v2.1.11, UMI consensuses were aligned to TRA and TRB V and J templates and then assembled into clonotypes. Expanded or contracted clonotypes were those called significant by both edgeR and NoisET, with noise models trained on biological replicates. For edgeR calls, a false discovery rate-adjusted p below 0.01 and a log2 fold-change threshold of 1 were applied. As an exploratory analysis of dynamics, PCA with hierarchical clustering was applied to max-normalized trajectories of the 1000 most abundant clonotypes. Separately sequenced CD4+ and CD8+ repertoires were used to assign a CD4 or CD8 phenotype to each responding clone. The public reads were reprocessed in TCRdb via fastp at Q25 and MiXCR, keeping in-frame beta chains. For every CDR3 protein sequence, its rows merge into one entry that carries the most common genes and DNA. TCRdb's processing, not the study's, gives the V and J calls here. This sample is represented by 40,000 to 60,000 distinct CDR3 sequences; around a quarter of them were singletons. About 45% of the sample is in the top ten clones.

This clonotype was seen only a few times. The specificity of this receptor is unknown. No much larger clone exists at a distance of one base, and base qualities are not known. Sample: PBMCs or a T cell subset sorted from them (not recorded which). The rearranged segments are TRBV3-1 and TRBJ2-3; the D segment could be TRBD2, given 6 matching bases. The clonotype comes from a man between 18 and 35 years old who had mild COVID-19 (a few samples of this study predate the infection). The sample titles of this study are shuffled in the database, so cell type and time point are left out; the donor was told from shared clones. The sequenced DNA is TGTGCCAGCAGCCATCAGAGAGCGGGTAGCACAGATACGCAGTATTTT. It translates as CASSHQRAGSTDTQYF.